The sequence of this T cell receptor (beta chain) was determined in a study of early T cells in non-severe SARS-CoV-2 infection. The V and J ends lost 2 bases and 4 bases respectively, with 11 bases between them. The CDR3 is 14 residues long. Germline CDR1 ENHRY, CDR2 SYGVKD. TCRdb analysed the 5' RACE reads with MiXCR anew, one entry per CDR3 protein. The sample has about 23,000 distinct CDR3 sequences, less than 6.5% seen once. Ten or more counts support this clonotype. The sample comprised whole blood. The source is an adult who was a healthcare worker with PCR-confirmed SARS-CoV-2 infection or an uninfected control (not recorded which). The V gene is TRBV10-3, the J gene TRBJ1-2; possible D gene TRBD1, 5 bases. CDR3 coding DNA: TGTGCCATCAGTGAGGGAGGGGCGGGCTATGGCTACACCTTC. Translation: CAISEGGAGYGYTF.